This passage covers 6 T cell receptor beta chains from one sample sequenced in a study of read filtering for tumor transcriptome and immune sequencing. The library was built from about 370 ng RNA with molecular barcoded adaptors for alpha/delta and beta/gamma chains. TCRdb independently ran MiXCR on the reads; one entry per CDR3 protein. Of 75,000 to 95,000 distinct CDR3 sequences detected, around a fifth appear once; the ten largest clones hold about an eighth. The sequencing sample was made of a population of CD138-negative cells sorted from bone marrow. All receptors derive from a donor at least 40 years old with multiple myeloma.

Points on this clonotype: A far more abundant clone sits one base away, making this likely a read error. This chain connects TRBV6-1 to TRBJ2-1; 7 bases map to TRBD2. This CDR3 comprises 15 residues. Trimming at V came to 6 bases and at J to 6 bases, leaving 11 bases not matched to a gene. Germline assignment: CDR1 MNHNS and CDR2 SASEGT. The chain's CDR3 is CASSSTCGGINEQFF. As DNA, the CDR3 is TGTGCCAGCAGCTCGACTTGCGGGGGAATCAATGAGCAGTTCTTC.

For this clonotype: This may arise from a read error, as a much more abundant clone is one base away. The rearrangement uses TRBV20-1 and TRBJ2-2; D not resolved. Germline-derived CDR1 and CDR2 are DFQATT and SNEGSKA (reference sequence). V was clipped by 3 bases and J by 8 bases, with 7 bases between them. The CDR3 loop spans 11 amino acids. The CDR3 region has the DNA TGCAGTGCTAGTCTTTTGGGGGAGCTGTTTTTT. The encoded protein is CSASLLGELFF.

This clonotype appeared many times. This chain uses TRBV5-1 with TRBJ1-1, with a weak D call TRBD1 (5 bases). V was clipped by 1 base and J by 6 bases, with 13 bases between them. CDR1 SGHRS and CDR2 YFSETQ come from the germline V gene. This CDR3 has 14 residues. In DNA, the CDR3 is TGCGCCAGCAGCTTGTTACCCAGGGAGTCTGAAGCTTTCTTT. The encoded protein is CASSLLPRESEAFF.

This clonotype showed up many times. The genes are TRBV19 and TRBJ1-5, with TRBD1 as a possible D gene (5 bases). V gave up 7 bases and J gave up 7 bases, with 11 bases separating them. Germline CDR1 and CDR2: LNHDA and SQIVND (reference sequence). The length of the CDR3 is 12 residues. For the CDR3, the DNA is TGTGCCAGTAAGATGGGGCTCCAGCCCCAGCATTTT. This codes for CASKMGLQPQHF. Variable domain in full (rest from reference TRBV19 and TRBJ1-5): DGGITQSPKYLFRKEGQNVTLSCEQNLNHDAMYWYRQDPGQGLRLIYYSQIVNDFQKGDIAEGYSVSREKKESFPLTVTSAQKNPTAFYLCASKMGLQPQHFGDGTRLSIL.

This chain uses TRBV7-9 with TRBJ2-7; 8 nucleotides align to TRBD1. The CDR3 has 14 amino acids. V gave up 2 bases and J gave up 5 bases; unmatched junction bases: 5. Germline values: CDR1 SEHNR, CDR2 FQNEAQ (reference sequence). CDR3 sequence: CASSLSQGVHEQYF. CDR3 nucleotides: TGTGCCAGCAGCTTATCACAGGGGGTACACGAGCAGTACTTC.

This clonotype has just a few counts. The V call is TRBV14, the J call TRBJ2-7; D gene ambiguous. Between the trimmed V and J ends, which lost 2 bases and 0 bases, there was a span of 5 bases. From germline, CDR1 is SGHDN and CDR2 FVKESK. The CDR3 extends over 13 amino acids. CDR3 DNA: TGTGCCAGCAGCCAAACCGTCTCCTACGAGCAGTACTTC. This gives the protein CASSQTVSYEQYF.